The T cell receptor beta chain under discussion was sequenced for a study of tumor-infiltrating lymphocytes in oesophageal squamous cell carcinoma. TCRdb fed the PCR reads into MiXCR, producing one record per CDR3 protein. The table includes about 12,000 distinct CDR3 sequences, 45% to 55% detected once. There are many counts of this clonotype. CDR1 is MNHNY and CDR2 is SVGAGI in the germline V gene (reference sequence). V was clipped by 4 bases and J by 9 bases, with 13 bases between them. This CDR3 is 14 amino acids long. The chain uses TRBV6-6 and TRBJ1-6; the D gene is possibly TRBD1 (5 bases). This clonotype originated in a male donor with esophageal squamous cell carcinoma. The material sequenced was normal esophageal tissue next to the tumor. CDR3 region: CASSSSPGGSPLHF. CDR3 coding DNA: TGTGCCAGCAGTTCTAGTCCTGGGGGTTCACCCCTCCACTTT.